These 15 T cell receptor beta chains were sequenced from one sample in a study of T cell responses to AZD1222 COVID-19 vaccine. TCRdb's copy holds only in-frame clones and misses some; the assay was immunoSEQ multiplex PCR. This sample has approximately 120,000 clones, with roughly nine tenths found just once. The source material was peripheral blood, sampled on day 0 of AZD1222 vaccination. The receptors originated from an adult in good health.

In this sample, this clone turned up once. The CDR3: CASSSRTSAQYF. The CDR3 DNA is TGTGCCAGCAGCTCCCGGACTAGTGCGCAGTATTTT. The J gene is TRBJ2-3, the V gene TRBV5-4, with TRBD2 identical over 7 bases. This CDR3 spans 12 amino acids. V was clipped by 3 bases and J by 10 bases; unmatched bases: 5. Germline CDR1 is SGHNT and CDR2 is YYREEE (reference sequence).

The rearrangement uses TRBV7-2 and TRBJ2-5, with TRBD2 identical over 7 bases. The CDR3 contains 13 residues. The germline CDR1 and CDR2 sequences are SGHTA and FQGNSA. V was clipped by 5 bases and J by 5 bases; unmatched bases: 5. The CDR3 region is CASSAGVGETQYF. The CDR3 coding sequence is TGTGCCAGCAGCGCGGGGGTAGGGGAGACCCAGTACTTC. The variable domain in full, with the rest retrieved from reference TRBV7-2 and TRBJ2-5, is GAGVSQSPSNKVTEKGKDVELRCDPISGHTALYWYRQSLGQGLEFLIYFQGNSAPDKSGLPSDRFSAERTGGSVSTLTIQRTQQEDSAVYLCASSAGVGETQYFGPGTRLLVL.

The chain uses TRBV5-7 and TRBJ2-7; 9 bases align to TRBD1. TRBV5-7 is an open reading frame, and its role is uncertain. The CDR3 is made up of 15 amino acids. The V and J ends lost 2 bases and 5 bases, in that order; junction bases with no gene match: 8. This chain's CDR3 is CASSFTTGGMDEQYF. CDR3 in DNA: TGTGCCAGCAGCTTCACCACAGGGGGCATGGACGAGCAGTACTTC.

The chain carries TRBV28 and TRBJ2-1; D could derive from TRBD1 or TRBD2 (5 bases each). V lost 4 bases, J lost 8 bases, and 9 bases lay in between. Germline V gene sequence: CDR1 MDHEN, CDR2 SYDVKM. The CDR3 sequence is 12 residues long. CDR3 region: CASSSLGDEQFF. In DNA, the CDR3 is TGTGCCAGCAGTTCCTTGGGGGATGAGCAGTTCTTC.

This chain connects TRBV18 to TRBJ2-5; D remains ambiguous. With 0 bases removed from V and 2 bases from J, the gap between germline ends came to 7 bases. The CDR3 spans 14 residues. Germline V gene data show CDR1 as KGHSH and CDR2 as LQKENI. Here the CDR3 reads CASSPPAGQETQYF. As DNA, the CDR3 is TGTGCCAGCTCACCACCGGCAGGTCAAGAGACCCAGTACTTC.

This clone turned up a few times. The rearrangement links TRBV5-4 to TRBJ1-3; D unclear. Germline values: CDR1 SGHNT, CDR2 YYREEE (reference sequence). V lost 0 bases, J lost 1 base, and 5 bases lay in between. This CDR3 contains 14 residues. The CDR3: CASSLGQSGNTIYF. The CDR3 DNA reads TGTGCCAGCAGCTTGGGCCAGTCTGGAAACACCATATATTTT.

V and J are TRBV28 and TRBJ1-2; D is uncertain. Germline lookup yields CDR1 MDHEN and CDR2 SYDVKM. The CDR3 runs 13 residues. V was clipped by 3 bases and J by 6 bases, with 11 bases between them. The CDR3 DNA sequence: TGTGCCAGCAGTTTGAGGCGGACGCATGGCTACACCTTC. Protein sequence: CASSLRRTHGYTF.

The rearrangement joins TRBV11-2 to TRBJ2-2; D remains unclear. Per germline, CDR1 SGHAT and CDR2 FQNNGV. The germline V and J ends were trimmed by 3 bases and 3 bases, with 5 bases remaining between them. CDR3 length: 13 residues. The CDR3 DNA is TGTGCCAGCAGCTTGACCTACACCGGGGAGCTGTTTTTT. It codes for CASSLTYTGELFF.

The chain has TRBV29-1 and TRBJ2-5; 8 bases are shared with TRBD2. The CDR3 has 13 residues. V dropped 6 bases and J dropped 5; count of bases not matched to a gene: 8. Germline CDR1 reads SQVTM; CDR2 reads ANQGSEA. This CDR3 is CSVAGGWRETQYF. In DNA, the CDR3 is TGCAGCGTCGCGGGAGGATGGCGGGAGACCCAGTACTTC.

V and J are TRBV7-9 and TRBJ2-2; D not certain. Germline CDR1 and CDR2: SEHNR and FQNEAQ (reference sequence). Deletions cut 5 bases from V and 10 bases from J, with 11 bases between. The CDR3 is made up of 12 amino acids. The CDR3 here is CASSPDMVELFF. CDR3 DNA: TGTGCCAGCAGCCCTGACATGGTGGAGCTGTTTTTT.

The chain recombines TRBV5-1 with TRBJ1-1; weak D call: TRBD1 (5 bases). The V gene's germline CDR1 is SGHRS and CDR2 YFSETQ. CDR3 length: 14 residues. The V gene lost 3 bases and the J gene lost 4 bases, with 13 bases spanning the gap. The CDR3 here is CASSSPDGGTEAFF. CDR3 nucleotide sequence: TGCGCCAGCAGCTCTCCCGATGGGGGCACTGAAGCTTTCTTT. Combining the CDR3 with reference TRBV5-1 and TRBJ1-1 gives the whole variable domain KAGVTQTPRYLIKTRGQQVTLSCSPISGHRSVSWYQQTPGQGLQFLFEYFSETQRNKGNFPGRFSGRQFSNSRSEMNVSTLELGDSALYLCASSSPDGGTEAFFGQGTRLTVV.

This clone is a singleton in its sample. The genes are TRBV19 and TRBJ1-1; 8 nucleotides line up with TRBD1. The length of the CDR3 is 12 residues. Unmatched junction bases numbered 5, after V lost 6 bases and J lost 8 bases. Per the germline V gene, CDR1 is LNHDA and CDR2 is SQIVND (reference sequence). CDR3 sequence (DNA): TGTGCCAGTAGCTCCAGGACAGGGGAAGCTTTCTTT. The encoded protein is CASSSRTGEAFF.

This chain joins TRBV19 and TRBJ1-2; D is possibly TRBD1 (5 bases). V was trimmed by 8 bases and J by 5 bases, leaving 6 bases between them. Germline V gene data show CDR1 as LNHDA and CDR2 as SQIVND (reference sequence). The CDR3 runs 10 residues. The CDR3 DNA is TGTGCCAGTCGACAGTATGGCTACACCTTC. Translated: CASRQYGYTF.

CDR3 coding DNA: TGTGCCAGCAGCCAAGTCCGAGCAGGGCCTGACCTGAACACTGAAGCTTTCTTT. As protein: CASSQVRAGPDLNTEAFF. The V gene is TRBV4-2, the J gene TRBJ1-1; D possibly corresponds to TRBD1 (5 bases). Germline CDR1 LGHNA, CDR2 YNFKEQ. V lost 1 base to trimming and J lost 0 bases, with 18 bases between them. This CDR3 region has 18 residues.

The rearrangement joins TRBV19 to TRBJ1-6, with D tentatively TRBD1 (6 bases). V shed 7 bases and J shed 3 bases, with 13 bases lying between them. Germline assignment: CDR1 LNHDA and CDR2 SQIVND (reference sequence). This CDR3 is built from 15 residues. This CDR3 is CASTPRTDYNSPLHF. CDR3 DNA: TGTGCCAGTACCCCCCGGACAGACTATAATTCACCCCTCCACTTT.